The clone carrying this T cell receptor beta chain was seen only a few times. Its specificity is unknown. J gave up 0 bases and V 6 bases, and 14 bases lay outside the gene matches. Germline CDR1 DFQATT, CDR2 SNEGSKA (reference sequence). CDR3 length: 17 residues. This record comes from a study of CD8 T cells in ankylosing spondylitis. The study, taken as a whole, reports: A motif in TCR beta, a set of under ten highly homologous variants, appeared characteristic of ankylosing spondylitis blood. Previously reported in reactive arthritis synovial fluid and blood were some of the motif variants.

Quantitative 5'-RACE with molecular barcodes produced the TCR beta libraries. TCRdb reanalysed the 5' RACE reads using MiXCR and keeps one entry per CDR3 protein. The sample records roughly 490,000 distinct CDR3 sequences, over 4% being singletons. This TCR came from a male donor with ankylosing spondylitis. The specimen was blood, either unsorted or a sorted T cell fraction (not recorded which). The V call is TRBV20-1, the J call TRBJ2-7; 10 bases fit TRBD2. Here the CDR3 DNA reads TGCAGTGCGGGCAGGGTAAATAGCGGGGGGTTCTCCTACGAGCAGTACTTC. Encoded protein: CSAGRVNSGGFSYEQYF.